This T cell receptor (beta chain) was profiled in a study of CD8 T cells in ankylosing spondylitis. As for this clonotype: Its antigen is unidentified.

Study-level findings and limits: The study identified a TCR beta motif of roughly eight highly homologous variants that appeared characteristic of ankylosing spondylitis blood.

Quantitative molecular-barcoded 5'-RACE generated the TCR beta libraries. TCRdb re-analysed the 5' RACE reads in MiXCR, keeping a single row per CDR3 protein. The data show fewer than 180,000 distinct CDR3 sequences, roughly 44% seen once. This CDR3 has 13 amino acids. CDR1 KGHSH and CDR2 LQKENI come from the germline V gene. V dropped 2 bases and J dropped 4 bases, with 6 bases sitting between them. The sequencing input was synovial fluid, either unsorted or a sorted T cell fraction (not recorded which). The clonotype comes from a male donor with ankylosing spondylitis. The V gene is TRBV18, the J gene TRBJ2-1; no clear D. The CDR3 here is CASSPTRYNEQFF. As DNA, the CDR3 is TGTGCCAGCTCACCAACTCGTTACAATGAGCAGTTCTTC.